The rows below give T cell receptor beta chains drawn from one sample of a study of T cell responses to AZD1222 COVID-19 vaccine. Assay used: immunoSEQ multiplex PCR; TCRdb lists only in-frame clones, some missing. The sample includes 60,000 to 85,000 clones, roughly 85% of them seen just once. This sample comprised peripheral blood, obtained on day 0 of AZD1222 vaccination. These receptors were obtained from an adult in good health. CDR3s include the opening cysteine and the closing phenylalanine or tryptophan. The order of the fields is CDR3 protein, CDR3 DNA, D gene, clone size, J gene, V gene. The D gene is left open where the match is weak. Rows give clone size only sometimes, using once, few, many, or a class for an expanded clone.

CDR3aa: CASSFSSDGPNEKLFF
CDR3nt: TGTGCCAGCAGCTTTTCCTCGGACGGTCCAAATGAAAAACTGTTTTTT
d_gene: .
abundance: once
j_gene: TRBJ1-4
v_gene: TRBV7-9

CDR3aa: CASSQGQSPQPQHF
CDR3nt: TGTGCCAGCTCCCAGGGACAGTCTCCTCAGCCCCAGCATTTT
d_gene: TRBD1
abundance: .
j_gene: TRBJ1-5
v_gene: TRBV18

CDR3aa: CSASVGSTEAFF
CDR3nt: TGCAGTGCTAGTGTGGGAAGCACTGAAGCTTTCTTT
d_gene: .
abundance: .
j_gene: TRBJ1-1
v_gene: TRBV20-1

CDR3aa: CASSRPLGDNTEAFF
CDR3nt: TGTGCCAGCAGCCGGCCCTTGGGGGACAACACTGAAGCTTTCTTT
d_gene: .
abundance: .
j_gene: TRBJ1-1
v_gene: TRBV7-8

CDR3aa: CASRPTGIYEQYF
CDR3nt: TGTGCCAGCAGGCCGACAGGGATCTACGAGCAGTACTTC
d_gene: TRBD1
abundance: .
j_gene: TRBJ2-7
v_gene: TRBV12-3/TRBV12-4

CDR3aa: CASSSSGGTQDTQYF
CDR3nt: TGTGCTAGCAGCTCAAGCGGGGGAACTCAAGATACGCAGTATTTT
d_gene: TRBD2
abundance: .
j_gene: TRBJ2-3
v_gene: TRBV7-7

CDR3aa: CASSLGEPYEQYF
CDR3nt: TGTGCCAGCAGCTTGGGGGAACCCTACGAGCAGTACTTC
d_gene: .
abundance: .
j_gene: TRBJ2-7
v_gene: TRBV5-4

CDR3aa: CASSDWTGSDYGYTF
CDR3nt: TGTGCCAGCAGTGACTGGACAGGCTCAGACTATGGCTACACCTTC
d_gene: TRBD1
abundance: .
j_gene: TRBJ1-2
v_gene: TRBV6-2/TRBV6-3

CDR3aa: CASSLDRVRGYTF
CDR3nt: TGTGCCAGCAGTTTGGACAGGGTGCGTGGCTACACCTTC
d_gene: TRBD1
abundance: .
j_gene: TRBJ1-2
v_gene: TRBV28

CDR3aa: CASSLAGAGLAGVDEQYF
CDR3nt: TGTGCCAGCAGCTTGGCAGGAGCTGGACTAGCGGGAGTGGACGAGCAGTACTTC
d_gene: TRBD2
abundance: .
j_gene: TRBJ2-7
v_gene: TRBV5-5

CDR3aa: CASRAYVRNTIYF
CDR3nt: TGTGCCAGCAGAGCGTACGTCAGGAACACCATATATTTT
d_gene: .
abundance: .
j_gene: TRBJ1-3
v_gene: TRBV21-1

CDR3aa: CASSSFTGVRNTEAFF
CDR3nt: TGTGCCAGCAGCTCCTTCACTGGGGTAAGGAACACTGAAGCTTTCTTT
d_gene: .
abundance: .
j_gene: TRBJ1-1
v_gene: TRBV13

CDR3aa: CASSITVVRGHQETQYF
CDR3nt: TGTGCCAGTAGTATTACGGTTGTCCGGGGGCACCAAGAGACCCAGTACTTC
d_gene: .
abundance: .
j_gene: TRBJ2-5
v_gene: TRBV19

CDR3aa: CATGLGPRTGELFF
CDR3nt: TGTGCCACCGGACTAGGCCCTAGGACCGGGGAGCTGTTTTTT
d_gene: TRBD2
abundance: .
j_gene: TRBJ2-2
v_gene: TRBV10-3

CDR3aa: CASSPRDRVNYGYTF
CDR3nt: TGTGCCAGCAGTCCCCGGGACAGGGTCAACTATGGCTACACCTTC
d_gene: TRBD1
abundance: .
j_gene: TRBJ1-2
v_gene: TRBV6-5

CDR3aa: CASSLSERDTQYF
CDR3nt: TGTGCCAGCAGCTTAAGTGAGCGAGATACGCAGTATTTT
d_gene: .
abundance: .
j_gene: TRBJ2-3
v_gene: TRBV11-2

CDR3aa: CASSLRGTYEQYF
CDR3nt: TGTGCCAGCAGCTTGCGGGGAACCTACGAGCAGTACTTC
d_gene: .
abundance: .
j_gene: TRBJ2-7
v_gene: TRBV5-4